Listed below are T cell receptor beta chains from one sample, sequenced in a study of T cell repertoires in aging, cancer and after chemotherapy. TCRdb fed the multiplex PCR reads into MiXCR, producing one record per CDR3 protein. In the table there are around 4,000 distinct CDR3 sequences, 23% of which are singletons. The sequenced material came from blood. The receptors here all came from a human donor in good health. The donor label of this sample is uncertain. Each CDR3 is given with its conserved first and last residue. Each record gives: clone size, J gene, CDR3 length, D gene, V gene, CDR3 DNA, CDR3 protein. The D gene is left open where the match is weak. Some rows have no size entry. The others give once, few or many, or a class for an expanded clone.

clone_size: .; j_call: TRBJ1-4; cdr3_length: 15; d_call: .; v_call: TRBV2; cdr3_nt: TGTGCCAGCAGTGAAGCGGGAGGGTCTAATGAAAAACTGTTTTTT; cdr3_aa: CASSEAGGSNEKLFF
clone_size: once; j_call: TRBJ1-5; cdr3_length: 16; d_call: TRBD1; v_call: TRBV6-5; cdr3_nt: TGTGCCAGCAGTTACTCCGGGACAGGGAGGAATCAGCCCCAGCATTTT; cdr3_aa: CASSYSGTGRNQPQHF
clone_size: .; j_call: TRBJ2-5; cdr3_length: 15; d_call: TRBD1; v_call: TRBV20-1; cdr3_nt: TGCAGTGCTAGCCCCGGGACAGGGGGGGCAGAGACCCAGTACTTC; cdr3_aa: CSASPGTGGAETQYF
clone_size: medium-sized; j_call: TRBJ2-6; cdr3_length: 18; d_call: .; v_call: TRBV5-5; cdr3_nt: TGTGCCAGCAGCTTGGGGCTCAGGGGCGCAACCGGGGCCAACGTCCTGACTTTC; cdr3_aa: CASSLGLRGATGANVLTF
clone_size: .; j_call: TRBJ1-5; cdr3_length: 16; d_call: TRBD1; v_call: TRBV6-1; cdr3_nt: TGTGCCAGCAGGCCCGGGACAGGGAGTCGCAATCAGCCCCAGCATTTT; cdr3_aa: CASRPGTGSRNQPQHF
clone_size: few; j_call: TRBJ2-5; cdr3_length: 14; d_call: .; v_call: TRBV5-4; cdr3_nt: TGTGCCAGCAGCACAATTCCTAGCTCGGAGACCCAGTACTTC; cdr3_aa: CASSTIPSSETQYF
clone_size: few; j_call: TRBJ1-1; cdr3_length: 13; d_call: .; v_call: TRBV5-1; cdr3_nt: TGCGCCAGCCGGACGGATACGAACACTGAAGCTTTCTTT; cdr3_aa: CASRTDTNTEAFF
clone_size: medium-sized; j_call: TRBJ2-3; cdr3_length: 16; d_call: .; v_call: TRBV5-4; cdr3_nt: TGTGCCAGCAGCTTCACGAGGGGGGCTAGCACAGATACGCAGTATTTT; cdr3_aa: CASSFTRGASTDTQYF
clone_size: medium-sized; j_call: TRBJ2-2; cdr3_length: 17; d_call: .; v_call: TRBV6-5; cdr3_nt: TGTGCCAGCAGTTACTCGCACGGATCTTTGAACACCGGGGAGCTGTTTTTT; cdr3_aa: CASSYSHGSLNTGELFF
clone_size: medium-sized; j_call: TRBJ2-4; cdr3_length: 15; d_call: TRBD1; v_call: TRBV19; cdr3_nt: TGTGCCAGTAGTGGGACAGAAGCTGGGAAAAACATTCAGTACTTC; cdr3_aa: CASSGTEAGKNIQYF
clone_size: few; j_call: TRBJ2-5; cdr3_length: 17; d_call: TRBD1; v_call: TRBV7-9; cdr3_nt: TGTGCCAGCAGCTTAGCGCTTTTGACAGGGGTTGGGGAGACCCAGTACTTC; cdr3_aa: CASSLALLTGVGETQYF
clone_size: .; j_call: TRBJ1-2; cdr3_length: 11; d_call: .; v_call: TRBV23-1; cdr3_nt: TGCGCCAGCAGTCAATGGGTTGGCTACACCTTC; cdr3_aa: CASSQWVGYTF
clone_size: once; j_call: TRBJ1-2; cdr3_length: 13; d_call: .; v_call: TRBV10-1; cdr3_nt: TGCGCCAGCAGTGAGAAGCCCAACTATGGCTACACCTTC; cdr3_aa: CASSEKPNYGYTF
clone_size: few; j_call: TRBJ1-5; cdr3_length: 13; d_call: .; v_call: TRBV5-6; cdr3_nt: TGCGCCAGCAGCCCCAACGGCAATCAGCCCCAGCATTTT; cdr3_aa: CASSPNGNQPQHF
clone_size: .; j_call: TRBJ2-7; cdr3_length: 13; d_call: .; v_call: TRBV5-1; cdr3_nt: TGCGCCAGCAGCTTGGTCCAATCCTACGAGCAGTACTTC; cdr3_aa: CASSLVQSYEQYF
clone_size: few; j_call: TRBJ2-7; cdr3_length: 14; d_call: TRBD1; v_call: TRBV6-2/TRBV6-3; cdr3_nt: TGTGCCAGCAGTTCCGGGACAGGGCGCTACGAGCAGTACTTC; cdr3_aa: CASSSGTGRYEQYF
clone_size: few; j_call: TRBJ1-1; cdr3_length: 15; d_call: .; v_call: TRBV5-5; cdr3_nt: TGTGCCAGCAGCCCGTCTGGACAGTGGAACACTGAAGCTTTCTTT; cdr3_aa: CASSPSGQWNTEAFF
clone_size: few; j_call: TRBJ2-1; cdr3_length: 15; d_call: TRBD2; v_call: TRBV5-1; cdr3_nt: TGCGCCAGCAGCTTGGAGGCTAGCGGGAGGGCCGATCTGTTCTTC; cdr3_aa: CASSLEASGRADLFF
clone_size: .; j_call: TRBJ2-7; cdr3_length: 15; d_call: TRBD2; v_call: TRBV7-6; cdr3_nt: TGTGCCAGCAGCAAAGGGACTAGCGGAGACTACGAGCAGTACTTC; cdr3_aa: CASSKGTSGDYEQYF
clone_size: .; j_call: TRBJ2-1; cdr3_length: 15; d_call: TRBD2; v_call: TRBV5-4; cdr3_nt: TGTGCCAGCACTTGGGGGGGACGGGGAAACAATGAGCAGTTCTTC; cdr3_aa: CASTWGGRGNNEQFF
clone_size: medium-sized; j_call: TRBJ1-2; cdr3_length: 14; d_call: TRBD1; v_call: TRBV19; cdr3_nt: TGTGCCAGTACAGACAGGGGGCGAGGCTATGGCTACACCTTC; cdr3_aa: CASTDRGRGYGYTF
clone_size: .; j_call: TRBJ2-2; cdr3_length: 15; d_call: .; v_call: TRBV7-3; cdr3_nt: TGTGCCAGCAGACCCGAGAATCGGGGCGACGGGGAGCTGTTTTTT; cdr3_aa: CASRPENRGDGELFF
clone_size: medium-sized; j_call: TRBJ1-4; cdr3_length: 13; d_call: .; v_call: TRBV12-3/TRBV12-4; cdr3_nt: TGTGCCAGCAGTACCGGCAGGCCTGAGAAACTGTTTTTT; cdr3_aa: CASSTGRPEKLFF
clone_size: medium-sized; j_call: TRBJ1-2; cdr3_length: 17; d_call: .; v_call: TRBV12-3/TRBV12-4; cdr3_nt: TGTGCCAGCAGCCGTTTGGGCCGGGCCGCGGGATTCTATGGCTACACCTTC; cdr3_aa: CASSRLGRAAGFYGYTF
clone_size: medium-sized; j_call: TRBJ1-2; cdr3_length: 12; d_call: .; v_call: TRBV6-1; cdr3_nt: TGTGCCAGCAGTGAGAGGGTCTATGGCTACACCTTC; cdr3_aa: CASSERVYGYTF
clone_size: medium-sized; j_call: TRBJ2-2; cdr3_length: 15; d_call: .; v_call: TRBV5-4; cdr3_nt: TGTGCCAGCAGCTTGTTACAGGGAGGGGCCGGGGAGCTGTTTTTT; cdr3_aa: CASSLLQGGAGELFF
clone_size: .; j_call: TRBJ2-2; cdr3_length: 15; d_call: TRBD2; v_call: TRBV20-1; cdr3_nt: TGCAGTGCCGGCCGGACTAGCGGGAACACCGGGGAGCTGTTTTTT; cdr3_aa: CSAGRTSGNTGELFF
clone_size: medium-sized; j_call: TRBJ1-1; cdr3_length: 14; d_call: .; v_call: TRBV19; cdr3_nt: TGTGCCAGTCGGACCGGGGGGGGGAACACTGAAGCTTTCTTT; cdr3_aa: CASRTGGGNTEAFF
clone_size: medium-sized; j_call: TRBJ2-2; cdr3_length: 17; d_call: TRBD1; v_call: TRBV5-6; cdr3_nt: TGTGCCAGCAGCCCTCCCTGGACAGGGAGGAGCACCGGGGAGCTGTTTTTT; cdr3_aa: CASSPPWTGRSTGELFF
clone_size: medium-sized; j_call: TRBJ2-3; cdr3_length: 13; d_call: TRBD2; v_call: TRBV6-2/TRBV6-3; cdr3_nt: TGTGCCAGCAGCCCTACCAGCGGGAGTCAGCAGTATTTT; cdr3_aa: CASSPTSGSQQYF
clone_size: .; j_call: TRBJ1-2; cdr3_length: 15; d_call: .; v_call: TRBV7-4; cdr3_nt: TGTGCCAGCAGCTTAGTCGCATCCGGCGGCTATGGCTACACCTTC; cdr3_aa: CASSLVASGGYGYTF
clone_size: few; j_call: TRBJ2-7; cdr3_length: 15; d_call: TRBD1; v_call: TRBV6-5; cdr3_nt: TGTGCCAGCAGCTTAGGGGGCAGCCTCTCCTACGAGCAGTACTTC; cdr3_aa: CASSLGGSLSYEQYF
clone_size: medium-sized; j_call: TRBJ2-5; cdr3_length: 14; d_call: .; v_call: TRBV6-5; cdr3_nt: TGTGCCAGCAGTTACTCGCCGAATTGGGAGACCCAGTACTTC; cdr3_aa: CASSYSPNWETQYF
clone_size: .; j_call: TRBJ1-1; cdr3_length: 12; d_call: .; v_call: TRBV5-4; cdr3_nt: TGTGCCAGCAGGGAAGTGAACACTGAAGCTTTCTTT; cdr3_aa: CASREVNTEAFF
clone_size: medium-sized; j_call: TRBJ2-7; cdr3_length: 14; d_call: .; v_call: TRBV27; cdr3_nt: TGTGCCAGCACTTCCGGGACATCGAGGACCGAGCAGTACTTC; cdr3_aa: CASTSGTSRTEQYF
clone_size: large; j_call: TRBJ2-2; cdr3_length: 16; d_call: TRBD1; v_call: TRBV19; cdr3_nt: TGTGCCAGTAGTATGAGGGGACAGGCCGTCACCGGGGAGCTGTTTTTT; cdr3_aa: CASSMRGQAVTGELFF
clone_size: medium-sized; j_call: TRBJ2-7; cdr3_length: 14; d_call: .; v_call: TRBV6-2/TRBV6-3; cdr3_nt: TGTGCCAGCAGTTACTCGACGGACTCCTACGAGCAGTACTTC; cdr3_aa: CASSYSTDSYEQYF
clone_size: .; j_call: TRBJ2-1; cdr3_length: 16; d_call: TRBD2; v_call: TRBV19; cdr3_nt: TGTGCCAGTAGTCCACTAGCGGGAGCTGGCTACAATGAGCAGTTCTTC; cdr3_aa: CASSPLAGAGYNEQFF
clone_size: medium-sized; j_call: TRBJ2-3; cdr3_length: 14; d_call: TRBD2; v_call: TRBV6-1; cdr3_nt: TGTGCCAGCGGTAGCGGGAGGGACACAGATACGCAGTATTTT; cdr3_aa: CASGSGRDTDTQYF
clone_size: .; j_call: TRBJ2-6; cdr3_length: 18; d_call: .; v_call: TRBV13; cdr3_nt: TGTGCCAGCAGCCGCTCGCTAGAGGATCACTCTGGGGCCAACGTCCTGACTTTC; cdr3_aa: CASSRSLEDHSGANVLTF
clone_size: medium-sized; j_call: TRBJ2-7; cdr3_length: 16; d_call: .; v_call: TRBV5-5; cdr3_nt: TGTGCCAGCAGCTTGGGGTTGCGACTAGGAGGAACCGAGCAGTACTTC; cdr3_aa: CASSLGLRLGGTEQYF
clone_size: .; j_call: TRBJ2-7; cdr3_length: 12; d_call: .; v_call: TRBV20-1; cdr3_nt: TGCAGTGCTGGGACATGGTGGGACGAGCAGTACTTC; cdr3_aa: CSAGTWWDEQYF
clone_size: few; j_call: TRBJ2-3; cdr3_length: 16; d_call: TRBD1; v_call: TRBV14; cdr3_nt: TGTGCCAGCAGCCAAGATCTCGGGACAGGCACAGATACGCAGTATTTT; cdr3_aa: CASSQDLGTGTDTQYF
clone_size: .; j_call: TRBJ2-3; cdr3_length: 12; d_call: .; v_call: TRBV24-1; cdr3_nt: TGTGCCACCAGTGATTTCGGGGATACGCAGTATTTT; cdr3_aa: CATSDFGDTQYF
clone_size: large; j_call: TRBJ2-2; cdr3_length: 17; d_call: TRBD2; v_call: TRBV19; cdr3_nt: TGTGCCAGTAGTAACCCCCAGCGGGAGGGTATCACCGGGGAGCTGTTTTTT; cdr3_aa: CASSNPQREGITGELFF
clone_size: few; j_call: TRBJ2-1; cdr3_length: 15; d_call: .; v_call: TRBV5-1; cdr3_nt: TGCGCCAGCAGCTTGTGGGTTAGGGAAAACAATGAGCAGTTCTTC; cdr3_aa: CASSLWVRENNEQFF
clone_size: medium-sized; j_call: TRBJ2-3; cdr3_length: 15; d_call: .; v_call: TRBV19; cdr3_nt: TGTGCCAGTAGTATAGGTGGGGGTAGCACAGATACGCAGTATTTT; cdr3_aa: CASSIGGGSTDTQYF